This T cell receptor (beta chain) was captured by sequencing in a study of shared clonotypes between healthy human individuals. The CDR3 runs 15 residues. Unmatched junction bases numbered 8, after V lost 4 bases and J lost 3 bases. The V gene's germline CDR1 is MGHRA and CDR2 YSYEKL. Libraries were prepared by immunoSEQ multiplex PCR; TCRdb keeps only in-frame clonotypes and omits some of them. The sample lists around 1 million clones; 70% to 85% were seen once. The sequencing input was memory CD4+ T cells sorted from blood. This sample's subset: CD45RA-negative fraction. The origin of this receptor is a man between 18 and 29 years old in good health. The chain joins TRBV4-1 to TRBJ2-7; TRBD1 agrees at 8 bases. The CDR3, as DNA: TGCGCCAGCAGCCGACCGGACAGGGCGGGCTACGAGCAGTACTTC. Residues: CASSRPDRAGYEQYF.